The present T cell receptor beta chain was sequenced within a study of post-analysis software for immune sequencing data. Notes on the study in general: The five TRBV segments detected at higher frequency in patients than in controls included TRBV5-6, TRBV5-1 and TRBV20-1.

The V gene lost 1 base and the J gene lost 6 bases, with 7 bases spanning the gap. The germline gives CDR1 SGHKS, CDR2 YYEKEE (reference sequence). This CDR3 spans 12 amino acids. Libraries were made from TCR beta cDNA, and they carried unique molecular identifiers. Each batch of about 0.85 to 10 million T cells produced around 460,000 cDNA molecules. TCRdb redid the calling of the PCR reads with MiXCR, one entry per CDR3 protein. The table records roughly 800,000 distinct CDR3 sequences, 40% to 55% of them present only once. This clonotype was counted ten times or more. The antigen is unknown. Input material: blood. The clonotype comes from a girl aged 5-17 years with multiple sclerosis. The chain links TRBV5-5 to TRBJ1-2, with unresolved D. The CDR3 DNA sequence: TGTGCCAGCAGCTTGTGGGGAGATGGCTACACCTTC. Protein: CASSLWGDGYTF. The full variable domain, its missing parts supplied by reference TRBV5-5 and TRBJ1-2, is DAGVTQSPTHLIKTRGQQVTLRCSPISGHKSVSWYQQVLGQGPQFIFQYYEKEERGRGNFPDRFSARQFPNYSSELNVNALLLGDSALYLCASSLWGDGYTFGSGTRLTVV.